This T cell receptor (beta chain) is from a study of blood T cells in healthy people across ages. Study details: Per two T cells, template switching captured roughly one barcoded beta molecule.

V shed 1 base, J shed 12 bases, and the junction held 5 bases outside the gene matches. This CDR3 comprises 11 residues. CDR1 GTSNPN and CDR2 SVGIG come from the germline V gene (reference sequence). Primed by a sample-barcoded 5' primer and a J-beta primer mix, a second PCR proceeded for about 7 to 12 cycles. From the 5' RACE reads, TCRdb called clonotypes with MiXCR, one entry per CDR3 protein. This sample yields 1,500,000 or so distinct CDR3 sequences, of which around 59% are seen a single time; about 6.3% belongs to the top ten. The chain employs TRBV30 and TRBJ1-1, with 7 positions matching TRBD1. The source is a man between 18 and 35 years old in good health. Sequenced: blood. This CDR3 reads CAWSDGQVTFF. The CDR3, as DNA: TGTGCCTGGAGTGATGGACAGGTGACTTTCTTT.